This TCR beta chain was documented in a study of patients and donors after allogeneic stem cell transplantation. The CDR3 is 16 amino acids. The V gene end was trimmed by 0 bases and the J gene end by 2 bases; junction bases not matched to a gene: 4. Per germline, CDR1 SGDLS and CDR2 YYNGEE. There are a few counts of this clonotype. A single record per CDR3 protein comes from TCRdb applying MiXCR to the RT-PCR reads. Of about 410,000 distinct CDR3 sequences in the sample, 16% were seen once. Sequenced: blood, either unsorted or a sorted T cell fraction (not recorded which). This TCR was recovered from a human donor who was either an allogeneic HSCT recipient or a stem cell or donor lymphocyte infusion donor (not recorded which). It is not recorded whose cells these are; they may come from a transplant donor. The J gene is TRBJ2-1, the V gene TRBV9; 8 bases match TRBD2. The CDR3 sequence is CASSVVGGRPYNEQFF. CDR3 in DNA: TGTGCCAGCAGCGTAGTCGGCGGGAGGCCCTACAATGAGCAGTTCTTC.